This paragraph covers one T cell receptor beta chain sequence. The data stem from a study of shared clonotypes between healthy human individuals. Looking at the study overall: Donors consisted of two women and a few men between 18 and 49.

The method was immunoSEQ multiplex PCR; TCRdb's version includes in-frame clones alone and lacks a portion of them. This table has fewer than 850,000 clones, 80% to 95% appearing once. Trimming cost V 10 bases and J 4 bases; bases outside gene matches: 10. The CDR3 has 14 residues. CDR1 is SEHNR, CDR2 FQNEAQ, per germline (reference sequence). What was sequenced was memory CD8+ T cells from PBMCs. Sample subset: CD45RO+ cells pooled with CCR7-negative TemRA cells. This clonotype was sampled from a man younger than 35 in good health. Some clones in this sample may be carry-over from other donors' samples. This chain joins TRBV7-9 and TRBJ2-7, with 10 bases that match TRBD1. Here the CDR3 reads CATEDRTGGYEQYF. The CDR3 nucleotides read TGTGCCACCGAGGACCGGACAGGGGGTTACGAGCAGTACTTC.